The 16 T cell receptor beta chains below come from one sample, sequenced in a study of blood T cell repertoires in COVID-19. The repertoire was sequenced with immunoSEQ multiplex PCR; TCRdb's copy has only in-frame clones and lacks some. The sample records some 300,000 clones, roughly 89% being singletons. The sequenced sample was PBMCs or T cells enriched from blood (not recorded which). Receptors originate from a woman aged 18-29 years with acute COVID-19.

The CDR3 DNA is TGTGCCAGTAGCAGGAGTACGCCTAGCCCTTACAATGAGCAGTTCTTC. It specifies CASSRSTPSPYNEQFF. The rearrangement links TRBV19 to TRBJ2-1, with D maybe TRBD2 (5 bases). The CDR3 consists of 16 residues. Trimming cost V 6 bases and J 4 bases, with 19 bases left between them. The germline gives CDR1 LNHDA, CDR2 SQIVND (reference sequence).

V gene TRBV11-3 combines with J gene TRBJ1-3; D is perhaps TRBD1 (6 bases). In germline, CDR1 is SGHNT, CDR2 YENEEA. The CDR3 covers 16 residues. Trimming took 5 bases from V and 0 from J, leaving 14 bases between them. Here the CDR3 DNA reads TGTGCCAGCAGCACAACGACAGGTTTCTCTGGAAACACCATATATTTT. Protein: CASSTTTGFSGNTIYF.

The chain combines TRBV9 with TRBJ2-6; D remains unclear. The CDR3 runs 13 residues. Germline assignment: CDR1 SGDLS and CDR2 YYNGEE. V was pared by 0 bases and J by 4 bases, with 2 bases between. CDR3 bases: TGTGCCAGCAGCGTAGCGGGGGCCAACGTCCTGACTTTC. Its protein product is CASSVAGANVLTF.

The chain uses TRBV7-9 and TRBJ1-2; 7 bases agree with TRBD1. The CDR3 has 13 residues. Germline-derived CDR1 and CDR2 are SEHNR and FQNEAQ (reference sequence). The J segment lost 3 bases and the V segment lost 8 bases, leaving 6 bases of the junction unmatched. The CDR3 reads CASLRDSYYGYTF. As DNA, the CDR3 is TGTGCCAGCTTAAGGGACAGCTACTATGGCTACACCTTC.

The V gene is TRBV5-6, the J gene TRBJ2-7, with a weak D call TRBD1 (6 bases). The germline V gene encodes CDR1 SGHDT and CDR2 YYEEEE. The CDR3 has 14 amino acids. V lost 2 bases to trimming and J lost 0 bases, with 9 bases between them. The CDR3 DNA reads as TGTGCCAGCAGCTTAACGGACAGCTCCTACGAGCAGTACTTC. Encoded protein: CASSLTDSSYEQYF.

V is TRBV18 and J is TRBJ1-2, with 8 bases that match TRBD1. V was clipped by 1 base and J by 4 bases; unmatched bases: 5. The V gene's germline CDR1 is KGHSH and CDR2 LQKENI. The CDR3 loop spans 15 amino acids. CDR3 DNA sequence: TGTGCCAGCTCACCACAGGGACAGGCTACCTATGGCTACACCTTC. Its translation: CASSPQGQATYGYTF. The variable domain in full, with the rest retrieved from reference TRBV18 and TRBJ1-2, is NAGVMQNPRHLVRRRGQEARLRCSPMKGHSHVYWYRQLPEEGLKFMVYLQKENIIDESGMPKERFSAEFPKEGPSILRIQQVVRGDSAAYFCASSPQGQATYGYTFGSGTRLTVV.

Comment on this clone: Other DNA sequences in the same sample also yield this CDR3. CDR3 coding DNA: TGTGCCAGCAGCTTAGGACAGGGGGCTAAAGAGCAGTACTTC. Protein product: CASSLGQGAKEQYF. The chain is built from TRBV13 and TRBJ2-7, with 9 positions matching TRBD1. Germline CDR1 and CDR2: PRHDT and FYEKMQ (reference sequence). The CDR3 length is 14 residues. After removal of 0 bases from V and 7 bases from J, the junction contained 4 bases not matched to a gene.

Here the CDR3 DNA reads TGTGCCAGCAGCGTACCGGGACAGGGTACGGATGGCTACACCTTC. It translates to CASSVPGQGTDGYTF. The chain carries TRBV7-9 and TRBJ1-2; TRBD1 aligns across 9 bases. The germline CDR1 and CDR2 sequences are SEHNR and FQNEAQ (reference sequence). The CDR3 runs 15 residues. V lost 5 bases, J lost 6 bases, and 10 bases stayed unmatched.

The V call is TRBV15, the J call TRBJ2-5; D remains ambiguous. The V end was cut by 6 bases, the J end by 5 bases, with 10 bases between. The germline gives CDR1 LNHNV, CDR2 YYDKDF (reference sequence). This CDR3 region has 12 residues. The DNA for the CDR3 is TGTGCCACCAGGAGCGATGGGGAGACCCAGTACTTC. Protein sequence: CATRSDGETQYF.

This clone was counted once. This chain connects TRBV11-2 to TRBJ2-7; maybe TRBD1 (6 bases). V was shortened by 5 bases and J by 1 base, with 18 bases between the two germline ends. Germline lookup yields CDR1 SGHAT and CDR2 FQNNGV. The CDR3 is made up of 16 amino acids. CDR3 coding DNA: TGTGCCAGCAGCCCAGTAAGGAGGCAGGGGTCCTACGAGCAGTACTTC. It is translated as CASSPVRRQGSYEQYF.

This chain uses TRBV18 with TRBJ2-1, with D perhaps TRBD2 (5 bases). Germline V gene data show CDR1 as KGHSH and CDR2 as LQKENI. Trimming shortened V by 4 bases and J by 3 bases, and 13 bases separated the two germline ends. The CDR3 consists of 15 residues. The CDR3 nucleotides read TGTGCCAGCTCACACGGACTGACCCTCTACAATGAGCAGTTCTTC. It codes for CASSHGLTLYNEQFF.

The rearrangement joins TRBV10-3 to TRBJ1-1; tentatively, D is TRBD1 (5 bases). The germline V and J ends were trimmed by 2 bases and 6 bases, with 10 bases remaining between them. The CDR3 runs to 13 residues. In germline, CDR1 is ENHRY, CDR2 SYGVKD. CDR3 in DNA: TGTGCCATCAGTGAGCTGGGGGGACCTGAAGCTTTCTTT. Translated: CAISELGGPEAFF.

This chain uses TRBV19 with TRBJ2-7, with TRBD2 matching over 7 bases. Germline CDR1 and CDR2: LNHDA and SQIVND (reference sequence). Germline trimming cut 7 bases from V and 3 bases from J; bases unmatched to any gene: 6. The CDR3 has 13 amino acids. The chain's CDR3 is CASTTSRGYEQYF. In DNA, the CDR3 is TGTGCCAGTACGACTAGCCGCGGCTACGAGCAGTACTTC.

The V and J genes are TRBV19 and TRBJ1-1, with 7 nucleotides matching TRBD1. The CDR3 runs to 13 residues. Germline CDR1 LNHDA, CDR2 SQIVND (reference sequence). Unmatched junction bases numbered 4, after V lost 5 bases and J lost 4 bases. As DNA, the CDR3 is TGTGCCAGTAGTGTAGGACAGGCCACTGAAGCTTTCTTT. This gives the protein CASSVGQATEAFF. Supplemented by reference TRBV19 and TRBJ1-1, the full variable domain reads DGGITQSPKYLFRKEGQNVTLSCEQNLNHDAMYWYRQDPGQGLRLIYYSQIVNDFQKGDIAEGYSVSREKKESFPLTVTSAQKNPTAFYLCASSVGQATEAFFGQGTRLTVV.

This clone was recorded a few times. The gene calls are TRBV5-1 and TRBJ2-1; possible D gene TRBD1, 5 bases. Trimming took off 3 bases at V and 0 bases at J, with 16 bases between the two ends. Germline-derived CDR1 and CDR2 are SGHRS and YFSETQ. The CDR3 is 17 amino acids. Written as DNA, the CDR3 is TGCGCCAGCAGCTCTATTCAGGGCCGGAGCTCCTACAATGAGCAGTTCTTC. It encodes CASSSIQGRSSYNEQFF. The full variable domain, in which reference TRBV5-1 and TRBJ2-1 provide the parts outside the CDR3, is KAGVTQTPRYLIKTRGQQVTLSCSPISGHRSVSWYQQTPGQGLQFLFEYFSETQRNKGNFPGRFSGRQFSNSRSEMNVSTLELGDSALYLCASSSIQGRSSYNEQFFGPGTRLTVL.

The genes are TRBV7-3 and TRBJ2-5; D might be TRBD1 (5 bases). This CDR3 contains 13 residues. Deletions cut 5 bases from V and 7 bases from J, with 14 bases between. The germline V gene has CDR1 SGHTA and CDR2 FQGTGA. CDR3 in DNA: TGTGCCAGCAGCGAAGGACAATCCGGGACCCAGTACTTC. Translated, it gives CASSEGQSGTQYF.